This TCR beta chain was recorded in a study of shared T cell receptors in the human thymus. The protocol was immunoSEQ multiplex PCR, while the TCRdb copy is restricted to in-frame clones and leaves out a portion. The repertoire has some 700,000 clones, approximately 85% of them found once; the top ten carry about 0.011%. The ends lost 4 bases at V and 8 bases at J; junction bases unmatched: 17. There are 17 residues in the CDR3. The germline CDR1 and CDR2 sequences are SEHNR and FQNEAQ (reference sequence). The same sample was also used in a study of human thymus T cells. From that study: Immunologically healthy infants in Finland undergoing congenital heart defect surgery were the donors. Thymic material originated from resections removed in the course of corrective heart surgery. Thymic and blood repertoires appeared to carry a bias in their V and J gene usage.

The TCR sequence derives from a girl under three years old with a congenital heart defect. V gene TRBV7-9 combines with J gene TRBJ1-2, with TRBD1 matching over 9 bases. Sequenced input: thymocytes. The CDR3 loop is CASSSRKDRGVLGGYTF. Here the CDR3 DNA reads TGTGCCAGCAGCTCTCGCAAAGACAGGGGGGTATTAGGAGGCTACACCTTC.